This TCR beta chain was recorded in a study of response to subunit inactivated influenza vaccine. CDR3 size: 19 residues. The J segment lost 4 bases and the V segment lost 0 bases, leaving 17 bases of the junction unmatched. The germline V gene encodes CDR1 DFQATT and CDR2 SNEGSKA (reference sequence). MiXCR, applied by TCRdb to the RT-PCR reads, yields one record per CDR3 protein. The repertoire holds 150,000 to 200,000 distinct CDR3 sequences, with about 10% as singletons. This sequence was found in a man between 50 and 75 years old who received an inactivated influenza vaccine. The chain is built from TRBV20-1 and TRBJ2-1; the match to TRBD2 covers 8 bases. The specimen comprised CD8+ T cells sorted from PBMCs, sampled around 25 months after vaccination. As DNA, the CDR3 is TGCAGTGCTAGAGATAGGGGTAGCGGGGAGCCCCGAAAGTACAATGAGCAGTTCTTC. Encoded protein: CSARDRGSGEPRKYNEQFF.